These T cell receptor beta chains were read from a single sample in a study of early stage breast cancer tumors. Generated by immunoSEQ multiplex PCR, the TCRdb table keeps only in-frame clones and is missing some. The data show fewer than 35,000 clones, around 70% seen once. What was sequenced was blood. The receptors shown here come from a person aged 45 to 59 with breast cancer. The CDR3 runs from the conserved cysteine through the conserved F or W. A D gene is named only where the DNA matches it firmly. Not all rows give a size; the values are once, few, many and, for expanded clones, a class.

>TRBJ2-2|TRBD1|TRBV5-5|.
TGTGCCAGCAGCTTGGCCCTGACAGGGACCGGGGAGCTGTTTTTT
CASSLALTGTGELFF
>TRBJ2-3|.|TRBV6-6|.
TGTGCCAGCAGTTACTCTCGGGACCCCGGGCCAGATACGCAGTATTTT
CASSYSRDPGPDTQYF
>TRBJ1-1|.|TRBV13|few
TGTGCCAGCAGTCTCTGGGGGAACACTGAAGCTTTCTTT
CASSLWGNTEAFF
>TRBJ1-4|TRBD1|TRBV29-1|.
TGCAGCGTCCCGGGGACAGGGGGAGAAAAACTGTTTTTT
CSVPGTGGEKLFF
>TRBJ2-2|.|TRBV6-1|.
TGTGCCAGCAGTGAATTGGTAGCCGGGGAGCTGTTTTTT
CASSELVAGELFF
>TRBJ1-5|TRBD1|TRBV19|many
TGTGCCAGCGTTAGGGACAGGTTCGGGAATCAGCCCCAGCATTTT
CASVRDRFGNQPQHF
>TRBJ1-1|.|TRBV9|.
TGTGCCAGCAGCCCCCTCGGGGGGACTGAAGCTTTCTTT
CASSPLGGTEAFF
>TRBJ2-1|.|TRBV7-6|.
TGTGCCAGCAGCTTAGTAGCTAGAGGTTCCTACAATGAGCAGTTCTTC
CASSLVARGSYNEQFF
>TRBJ2-5|TRBD1|TRBV6-6|.
TGTGCCAGCAGTGATCGGACAGGGATCCAAGAGACCCAGTACTTC
CASSDRTGIQETQYF
>TRBJ1-1|.|TRBV29-1|.
TGCAGCGTTGAAAAGGCCCTGAACACTGAAGCTTTCTTT
CSVEKALNTEAFF
>TRBJ2-1|.|TRBV10-1|once
TGCGCCAGCAGTATGGGGGCCAATGAGCAGTTCTTC
CASSMGANEQFF
>TRBJ1-2|.|TRBV5-5|.
TGTGCCAGCAGCTTGGCCGTCGGCAGGGCAAACTATGGCTACACCTTC
CASSLAVGRANYGYTF
>TRBJ2-6|.|TRBV5-4|.
TGTGCCAGCAGCTTGGAGGCCTCTGGGGCCAACGTCCTGACTTTC
CASSLEASGANVLTF
>TRBJ2-3|.|TRBV1|once
TGCACCAGCAGCCAAATCAGGACTAGCGGGGGTACGCAGTATTTT
CTSSQIRTSGGTQYF
>TRBJ2-3|.|TRBV7-3|once
TGTGCCAGCAGCTTAAGGTCCTTGTCAGATACGCAGTATTTT
CASSLRSLSDTQYF
>TRBJ1-1|.|TRBV7-2|few
TGTGCCAGCAGCGAGAACACTGAAGCTTTCTTT
CASSENTEAFF
>TRBJ2-6|.|TRBV27|.
TGTGCCAGCAGTTTGGCGGGCGGTGGGGCCAACGTCCTGACTTTC
CASSLAGGGANVLTF
>TRBJ1-1|.|TRBV19|.
TGTGCCAGTACCATCAGTACAGGGATCGGGGGAGAAGCTTTCTTT
CASTISTGIGGEAFF
>TRBJ2-1|TRBD2|TRBV7-2|.
TGTGCCAGCAGCTTACAGACTAGCGGATACAATGAGCAGTTCTTC
CASSLQTSGYNEQFF
>TRBJ1-1|.|TRBV7-3|.
TGTGCCAGCAGCCTGCGGTCAGGGCTAGCTTTCTTT
CASSLRSGLAFF
>TRBJ1-5|.|TRBV7-9|few
TGTGCCAGCAGCTTAGGTGGCAGGAGGGGTCAGCCCCAGCATTTT
CASSLGGRRGQPQHF
>TRBJ2-7|TRBD2|TRBV7-2|.
TGTGCCAGCAGCCCCGGGGGGAGCGGGAGAAGCGAGCAGTACTTC
CASSPGGSGRSEQYF
>TRBJ2-7|.|TRBV7-3|.
TGTGCCAGCAGCCCGGGACGGGCCTCCTACGAGCAGTACTTC
CASSPGRASYEQYF
>TRBJ2-7|.|TRBV7-7|.
TGTGCTAGCAGCTTAGACTTTACCGGGCTCTACGGCGAGCAGTACTTC
CASSLDFTGLYGEQYF
>TRBJ2-1|.|TRBV27|few
TGTGCCAGCAGTTTGGGAACAGGGCCCAGTCATGAGCAGTTCTTC
CASSLGTGPSHEQFF
>TRBJ2-3|.|TRBV6-1|.
TGTACCAGCAGTGAAGGATGGGGAGATACGCAGTATTTT
CTSSEGWGDTQYF
>TRBJ1-2|.|TRBV7-2|.
TGTGCCAGCAGCTTAGGAAATGTCGGAACCTATGGCTACACCTTC
CASSLGNVGTYGYTF
>TRBJ1-2|.|TRBV7-2|few
TGTGCCAGCAGCTTAGGGGCTGTGGGTGGCTACACCTTC
CASSLGAVGGYTF
>TRBJ2-2|TRBD1|TRBV5-1|.
TGCGCCAGCACCCCGGGACAGGGGGGTTCCGGGGAGCTGTTTTTT
CASTPGQGGSGELFF
>TRBJ2-2|.|TRBV2|few
TGTGCCAGCAGTTCAGGGTACCCCGGGGAGCTGTTTTTT
CASSSGYPGELFF
>TRBJ1-1|.|TRBV11-2|few
TGTGCCAGCAGCTTAAGGGGGAATAAGAACACTGAAGCTTTCTTT
CASSLRGNKNTEAFF
>TRBJ2-2|.|TRBV4-1|.
TGCGCCAGCAGCCAGACACCTAGCGTCGGCTCGAACACCGGGGAGCTGTTTTTT
CASSQTPSVGSNTGELFF
>TRBJ2-3|.|TRBV29-1|once
TGCAGCGTTGATGGCCGGGGGTCTAGCACAGATACGCAGTATTTT
CSVDGRGSSTDTQYF
>TRBJ1-2|.|TRBV5-5|.
TGTGCCAGCAGAATTAGCGAGGGGAGGGATGGCTACACCTTC
CASRISEGRDGYTF
>TRBJ1-2|.|TRBV4-2|.
TGTGCCAGCAGCCAAGGCCACAACGATATTAACTATGGCTACACCTTC
CASSQGHNDINYGYTF
>TRBJ1-2|.|TRBV5-6|once
TGTGCCAGCAGCTTGACCCTCTATGGCTACACCTTC
CASSLTLYGYTF
>TRBJ2-7|TRBD2|TRBV4-3|.
TGCGCCAGCAGCCAAGTTCGGGGGGGATTGTACGAGCAGTACTTC
CASSQVRGGLYEQYF
>TRBJ1-2|.|TRBV30|.
TGTGCCTGGAGGGAACAGGGAAATAACTATGGCTACACCTTC
CAWREQGNNYGYTF
>TRBJ2-2|.|TRBV14|.
TGTGCCAGCAGCCAAGTCTCTGGCGGGGAGCTGTTTTTT
CASSQVSGGELFF
>TRBJ2-1|TRBD2|TRBV6-5|.
TGTGCCAGCAGCCAACTAGCGGGATCCTACAATGAGCAGTTCTTC
CASSQLAGSYNEQFF
>TRBJ2-3|TRBD2|TRBV19|.
TGTGCCAGTAGTATAGGCGGGAGGGCCCAAGATACGCAGTATTTT
CASSIGGRAQDTQYF
>TRBJ2-1|.|TRBV29-1|.
TGCAGCGCCATAGGGGGGGGAACTGACGGCGACAATGAGCAGTTCTTC
CSAIGGGTDGDNEQFF
>TRBJ2-3|.|TRBV18|.
TGTGCCAGCTCAATGCAACCCGTGGGATTCGGCACAGATACGCAGTATTTT
CASSMQPVGFGTDTQYF
>TRBJ2-7|TRBD2|TRBV7-8|.
TGTGCCAGCAGCCTCACGGGACTAGCGGAACGTTACGAGCAGTACTTC
CASSLTGLAERYEQYF
>TRBJ2-2|.|TRBV7-7|.
TGTGCTAGCAGTCCGAACAGGGCTTACACCGGGGAGCTGTTTTTT
CASSPNRAYTGELFF
>TRBJ1-5|.|TRBV30|.
TGTGCCTGGAGTGTAAGCCAGAACAATCAGCCCCAGCATTTT
CAWSVSQNNQPQHF
>TRBJ2-3|TRBD2|TRBV15|few
TGTGCCACCGGCACTAGCGGGAGGGTTGGCACAGATACGCAGTATTTT
CATGTSGRVGTDTQYF
>TRBJ2-7|.|TRBV27|.
TGTGCCAGCAGTCCTAACAGTTGGCGCGAGCAGTACTTC
CASSPNSWREQYF
>TRBJ1-5|.|TRBV27|.
TGTGCCAGCAGGACAACGTGGGGGCAGCCCCAGCATTTT
CASRTTWGQPQHF
>TRBJ2-1|.|TRBV27|.
TGTGCCAGCAGTTTCGAGCGGGCAAGCAATGAGCAGTTCTTC
CASSFERASNEQFF
>TRBJ2-1|.|TRBV9|.
TGTGCCAGCAGCGTAGACGAACGGGGGAATGAGCAGTTCTTC
CASSVDERGNEQFF